This T cell receptor (beta chain) came from a study of shared clonotypes between healthy human individuals. Study context: Samples came from two female and a few male donors aged 18 to 49.

The CDR3 sequence is 15 residues long. The V and J ends lost 6 bases and 6 bases respectively, with 19 bases between them. The germline V gene has CDR1 SEHNR and CDR2 FQNEAQ (reference sequence). Study results and caveats: The naive CD4 repertoires of several donors were compared, and approximately 5% of clonotypes were shared. Rarefaction showed that sequencing of sorted subsets was incomplete (despite large depth).

TCRdb's copy holds only in-frame clones and misses some; the assay was immunoSEQ multiplex PCR. The data hold about 2 million clones, with 85% to 95% observed a single time. The naive CD8 subset, CD45RO-negative cells positively selected for CCR7, excluded terminally differentiated effector memory CD45RA+ cells. In regard to this clone: Its cognate antigen is unknown.

V usage is TRBV7-9 and J usage is TRBJ2-3; D could derive from TRBD1 or TRBD2 (5 bases each). The sample was naive CD8+ T cells sorted from blood. The source is a man between 18 and 35 years old in good health. This chain's CDR3 is CASRLGAGRLDTQYF. The CDR3 DNA follows: TGTGCCAGCAGATTGGGAGCAGGGAGACTGGATACGCAGTATTTT.